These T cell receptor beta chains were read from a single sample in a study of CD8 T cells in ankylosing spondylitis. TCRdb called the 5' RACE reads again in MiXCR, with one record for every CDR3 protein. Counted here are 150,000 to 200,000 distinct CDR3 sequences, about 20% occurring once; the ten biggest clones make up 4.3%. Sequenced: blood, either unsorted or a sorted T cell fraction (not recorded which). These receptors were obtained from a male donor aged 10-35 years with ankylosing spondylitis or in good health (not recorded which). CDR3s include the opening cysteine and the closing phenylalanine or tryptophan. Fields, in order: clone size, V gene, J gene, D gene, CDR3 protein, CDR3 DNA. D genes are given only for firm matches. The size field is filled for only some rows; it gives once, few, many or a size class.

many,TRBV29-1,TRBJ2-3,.,CSGGQVSDADTQYF,TGCAGCGGGGGACAAGTGTCCGACGCAGATACGCAGTATTTT
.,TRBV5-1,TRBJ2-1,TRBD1,CASSLVNRGQRVDEQFF,TGCGCCAGCAGCTTGGTTAACAGGGGGCAACGAGTGGATGAGCAGTTCTTC
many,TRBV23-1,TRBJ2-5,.,CASSPPFQAFQETQYF,TGCGCCAGCAGTCCTCCTTTCCAGGCGTTCCAAGAGACCCAGTACTTC
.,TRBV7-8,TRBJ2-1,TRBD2,CASSLVVGLAGGPNEQFF,TGTGCCAGCAGCTTAGTAGTAGGACTAGCGGGAGGGCCCAATGAGCAGTTCTTC
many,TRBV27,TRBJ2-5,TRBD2,CASSSLAGRQETQYF,TGTGCCAGCAGTTCCCTAGCGGGCCGCCAAGAGACCCAGTACTTC
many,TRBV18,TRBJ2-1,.,CASSVDLGNEQFF,TGTGCCAGCTCAGTCGACTTGGGCAATGAGCAGTTCTTC
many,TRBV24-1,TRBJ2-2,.,CATSWVGELFF,TGTGCCACCAGTTGGGTCGGGGAGCTGTTTTTT
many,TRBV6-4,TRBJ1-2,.,CASSDSRGYTF,TGTGCCAGCAGTGACTCGAGGGGCTACACCTTC
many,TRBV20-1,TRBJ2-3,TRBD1,CSRQGYSVTDTQYF,TGCAGCAGACAGGGATATAGCGTCACAGATACGCAGTATTTT
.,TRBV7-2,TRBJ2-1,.,CASSLMGQDYNEQFF,TGTGCCAGCAGCTTAATGGGACAAGACTACAATGAGCAGTTCTTC
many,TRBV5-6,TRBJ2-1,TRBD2,CASRGTSGRYNEQFF,TGTGCCAGCAGGGGGACTAGCGGGAGGTACAATGAGCAGTTCTTC
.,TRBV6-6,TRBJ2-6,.,CASSYSPSGANVLTF,TGTGCCAGCAGTTACTCCCCGTCTGGGGCCAACGTCCTGACTTTC
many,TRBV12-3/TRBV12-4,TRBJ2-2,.,CASSLGVSITGELFF,TGTGCCAGCAGTTTAGGGGTTTCCATCACCGGGGAGCTGTTTTTT
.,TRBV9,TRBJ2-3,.,CASSVDAARRTDTQYF,TGTGCCAGCAGCGTAGACGCCGCCCGACGGACAGATACGCAGTATTTT
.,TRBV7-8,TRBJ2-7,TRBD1,CASGREGATYEQYF,TGTGCCAGCGGAAGAGAGGGGGCGACCTACGAGCAGTACTTC
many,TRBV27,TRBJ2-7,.,CASSWAETYEQYF,TGTGCCAGCAGTTGGGCGGAAACCTACGAGCAGTACTTC
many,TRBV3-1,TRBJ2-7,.,CASSLWPGVEYEQYF,TGTGCCAGCAGCTTATGGCCGGGAGTCGAGTACGAGCAGTACTTC
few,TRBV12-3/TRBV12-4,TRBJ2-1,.,CASRRQPLEQFF,TGTGCCAGCAGGCGACAGCCACTTGAGCAGTTCTTC
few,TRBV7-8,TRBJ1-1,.,CASTSIGRDTEAFF,TGTGCCAGCACCTCCATTGGACGGGACACTGAAGCTTTCTTT
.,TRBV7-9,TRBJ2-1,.,CASSSAEQFF,TGTGCCAGCAGCTCGGCAGAGCAGTTCTTC
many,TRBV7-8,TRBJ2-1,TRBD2,CASSLYGRGRKYNEQFF,TGTGCCAGCAGCCTATATGGGCGCGGGAGGAAATACAATGAGCAGTTCTTC
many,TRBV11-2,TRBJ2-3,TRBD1,CASKPLGDRVMDTQYF,TGTGCCAGCAAACCGCTGGGGGACAGGGTCATGGATACGCAGTATTTT
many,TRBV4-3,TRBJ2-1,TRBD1,CASSPGQGALEEQFF,TGCGCCAGCAGCCCGGGACAGGGGGCCCTAGAAGAGCAGTTCTTC
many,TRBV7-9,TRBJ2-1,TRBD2,CASSGRTSGSGEQFF,TGTGCCAGCAGCGGACGGACTAGCGGGAGTGGAGAGCAGTTCTTC
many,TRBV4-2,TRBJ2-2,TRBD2,CASSQDVLASGFTGELFF,TGTGCCAGCAGCCAAGATGTCTTGGCTAGCGGATTCACCGGGGAGCTGTTTTTT
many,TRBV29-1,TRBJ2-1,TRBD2,CSAGPGLPSNEQFF,TGCAGCGCAGGACCGGGACTACCCTCCAATGAGCAGTTCTTC
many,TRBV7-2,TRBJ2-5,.,CASSLQGPKETQYF,TGTGCCAGCAGCTTACAGGGTCCAAAAGAGACCCAGTACTTC
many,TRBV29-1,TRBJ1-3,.,CSVGGLGGNTIYF,TGCAGCGTTGGTGGGCTAGGTGGAAACACCATATATTTT
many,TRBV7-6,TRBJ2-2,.,CASSILVDGELFF,TGTGCCAGCAGCATACTAGTCGACGGGGAGCTGTTTTTT
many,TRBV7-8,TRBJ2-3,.,CASSPVWGARTDTQYF,TGTGCCAGCAGCCCCGTGTGGGGGGCGCGTACAGATACGCAGTATTTT
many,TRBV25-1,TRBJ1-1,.,CASSEWSGTRAEAFF,TGTGCCAGCAGTGAATGGTCAGGGACAAGGGCTGAAGCTTTCTTT
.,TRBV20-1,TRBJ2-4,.,CSARRDVGGNIQYF,TGCAGTGCTAGGCGGGACGTGGGGGGAAACATTCAGTACTTC
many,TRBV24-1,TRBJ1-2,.,CATSDGPVPGTDGYTF,TGTGCCACCAGTGACGGTCCCGTCCCCGGAACTGATGGCTACACCTTC
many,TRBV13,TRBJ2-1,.,CASSFSGYNEQFF,TGTGCCAGCAGCTTTAGTGGTTACAATGAGCAGTTCTTC
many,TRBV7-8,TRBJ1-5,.,CASSLVGQGRQPQHF,TGTGCCAGCAGCTTAGTAGGGCAGGGAAGACAGCCCCAGCATTTT
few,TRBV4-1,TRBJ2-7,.,CASSQVLTDETYEQYF,TGCGCCAGCAGCCAAGTTCTTACTGACGAAACTTACGAGCAGTACTTC
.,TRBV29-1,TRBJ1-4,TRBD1,CSGQDRATNEKLFF,TGCAGCGGGCAGGACAGGGCAACTAATGAAAAACTGTTTTTT
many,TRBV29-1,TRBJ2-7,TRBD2,CSVVGRSGRDVYEQYF,TGCAGCGTTGTGGGGCGAAGCGGGAGGGATGTCTACGAGCAGTACTTC
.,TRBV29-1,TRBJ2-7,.,CSVAGLRSSYEQYF,TGCAGCGTTGCCGGACTCAGGAGCTCCTACGAGCAGTACTTC
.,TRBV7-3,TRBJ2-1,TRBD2,CASSLSGLAEGPNSYNEQFF,TGTGCCAGCAGCTTAAGCGGACTAGCGGAGGGGCCCAACTCCTACAATGAGCAGTTCTTC
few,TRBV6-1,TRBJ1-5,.,CASSPPRQPQHF,TGTGCCAGCAGCCCCCCTCGACAGCCCCAGCATTTT
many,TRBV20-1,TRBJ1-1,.,CSARMSSSSRGRDTEAFF,TGCAGTGCTAGAATGTCTTCCTCTTCCCGGGGCAGGGACACTGAAGCTTTCTTT
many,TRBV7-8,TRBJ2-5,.,CASSFTGLQETQYF,TGTGCCAGCAGCTTTACGGGCCTCCAAGAGACCCAGTACTTC
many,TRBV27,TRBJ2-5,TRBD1,CASSLAGQGELQETQYF,TGTGCCAGCAGTTTAGCCGGACAGGGGGAACTTCAAGAGACCCAGTACTTC
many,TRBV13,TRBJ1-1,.,CASSGGEQNTEAFF,TGTGCCAGCAGCGGAGGGGAGCAGAACACTGAAGCTTTCTTT
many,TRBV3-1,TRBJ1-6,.,CASSHQGLSTLHF,TGTGCCAGCAGCCATCAGGGTCTATCCACCCTCCACTTT
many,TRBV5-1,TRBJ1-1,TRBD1,CASSPGTGGFGTEAFF,TGCGCCAGCAGCCCAGGGACAGGGGGCTTTGGCACTGAAGCTTTCTTT
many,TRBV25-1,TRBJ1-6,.,CASSGNRVFSYNSPLHF,TGTGCCAGCAGTGGTAACAGGGTGTTCTCCTATAATTCACCCCTCCACTTT
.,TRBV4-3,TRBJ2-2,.,CASSHGVPISTGELFF,TGCGCCAGCAGCCATGGGGTACCCATATCGACCGGGGAGCTGTTTTTT